This TCR beta chain was captured in a study of cytomegalovirus exposure and HLA in healthy donors. Study-wide findings and caveats: Reportedly, diagnosis of cytomegalovirus status by the classifier showed high specificity and sensitivity. Likely technical artifact: a cluster of highly shared sequence variants. A later analysis found most CMV-associated TCR beta chains apparently HLA-restricted. A previous analysis found most TCR beta V segments productive roughly 87% or roughly 30% of the time.

This PCR relied on a set of 60 Vbeta primers and 13 Jbeta primers. Only in-frame clones appear in the TCRdb table, and some are missing; sequencing was by immunoSEQ multiplex PCR. Among some 150,000 clones, 80% were seen once, and the ten largest hold 6.5% to 7%. Details on this clone: The antigen is unknown.

The specimen sequenced was PBMCs. This receptor was identified in a man aged 35-49 years in good health and CMV-seropositive.

CDR3 sequence reads: CASSFRNTEAFF. CDR3 nucleotide sequence: TGTGCCAGCAGCTTCAGGAACACTGAAGCTTTCTTT. The J gene is TRBJ1-1, the V gene TRBV7-2; D unclear. The CDR3 extends over 12 amino acids. Deletions cut 3 bases from V and 1 base from J, with 3 bases between. CDR1 and CDR2 from the germline V gene are SGHTA and FQGNSA.